A selection of T cell receptor beta chains follows, all from one sample in a study of CD8 T cells in Susac syndrome. TCRdb ran MiXCR on the immunoSEQ multiplex PCR reads and lists one entry per CDR3 protein. The sample lists 160,000 or so distinct CDR3 sequences, over 85% occurring once. Specimen: CD8+ T cells from PBMCs. The receptors originated from a human donor with multiple sclerosis. The CDR3 runs from the conserved cysteine through the conserved F or W. A D gene is named only where the DNA matches it firmly. Only part of the rows carry a size: once, few, many, or a class if the clone is expanded.

V	D	J	size	DNA	CDR3
TRBV27	.	TRBJ1-5	few	TGTGCCAGCAGTTTATCAGGGGCTAGCAATCAGCCCCAGCATTTT	CASSLSGASNQPQHF
TRBV4-3	TRBD1	TRBJ1-2	.	TGCGCCAGCAGCCAACCGACAGGGGCGGGCTACACCTTC	CASSQPTGAGYTF
TRBV12-3/TRBV12-4	.	TRBJ1-1	.	TGTGCCAGCAGCCCGCGGGAGGGGCTTTGGACTGAAGCTTTCTTT	CASSPREGLWTEAFF
TRBV9	.	TRBJ1-1	.	TGTGCCAGCAGCGTAGGGAGAGGCTTCGTAGCTGAAGCTTTCTTT	CASSVGRGFVAEAFF
TRBV12-3/TRBV12-4	.	TRBJ2-2	.	TGTGCCAGCAGTTTAGGGACTGAGTTATTCAACGGCGCCGGGGAGCTGTTTTTT	CASSLGTELFNGAGELFF
TRBV20-1	TRBD1	TRBJ2-7	.	TGCAGTGCTAGCGATCCGGACAGGGCGATCACCTACGAGCAGTACTTC	CSASDPDRAITYEQYF
TRBV4-1	.	TRBJ2-1	.	TGCGCCAGCAGCCAAACCCGGGGGTACAATGAGCAGTTCTTC	CASSQTRGYNEQFF
TRBV12-3/TRBV12-4	.	TRBJ1-2	.	TGTGCCAGCAGTTGGGCCCGGGGGCTATATGGCTACACCTTC	CASSWARGLYGYTF
TRBV28	.	TRBJ2-7	.	TGTGCCAGCAGTTCCGGGATGGGGGACGAGCAGTACTTC	CASSSGMGDEQYF
TRBV30	.	TRBJ2-7	.	TGTGCCTGGAGTGTACCCAGAGGCTACGAGCAGTACTTC	CAWSVPRGYEQYF
TRBV13	.	TRBJ2-3	.	TGTGCCAGCAGCTCCCGACACGGTTCTAGCACAGATACGCAGTATTTT	CASSSRHGSSTDTQYF
TRBV3-1	.	TRBJ2-1	.	TGTGCCAGCAGCCAAGCACAGGGAAACAATGAGCAGTTCTTC	CASSQAQGNNEQFF
TRBV9	TRBD1	TRBJ2-3	once	TGTGCCAGCAGCGTTTTGGGGACAGGCACAGATACGCAGTATTTT	CASSVLGTGTDTQYF
TRBV4-1	.	TRBJ1-1	.	TGCGCCAGCAGCCAAAACAGGGCTGAAGCTTTCTTT	CASSQNRAEAFF
TRBV20-1	.	TRBJ1-2	.	TGCAGTGCTAGAGATCGGCGGCAGGGGAACTATGGCTACACCTTC	CSARDRRQGNYGYTF
TRBV5-8	TRBD2	TRBJ2-5	once	TGTGCCAGCAGCTCCGGGACTAGCCACAGAGAGACCCAGTACTTC	CASSSGTSHRETQYF
TRBV6-6	.	TRBJ1-5	.	TGTGCCAGCAGTTACTCACACAGTAGCAATCAGCCCCAGCATTTT	CASSYSHSSNQPQHF
TRBV7-2	.	TRBJ1-2	.	TGTGCCAGCAGCTTAACAGACTCTAACTATGGCTACACCTTC	CASSLTDSNYGYTF
TRBV7-8	.	TRBJ1-5	.	TGTGCCAGCAGCTTATCTGGGGCGGGGAATCAGCCCCAGCATTTT	CASSLSGAGNQPQHF
TRBV7-9	.	TRBJ1-1	.	TGTGCCAGCAGCTTAGTAGGGAAGGGAGAAGCTTTCTTT	CASSLVGKGEAFF
TRBV20-1	TRBD1	TRBJ1-2	.	TGCAGTGCTAGGGGTCAGGGGGCCCATGGCTACACCTTC	CSARGQGAHGYTF
TRBV19	.	TRBJ1-2	once	TGTGCCAGTACCAAAGGGCGGGGGCGCGTGGATGGCTACACCTTC	CASTKGRGRVDGYTF
TRBV6-2/TRBV6-3	.	TRBJ2-1	.	TGTGCCAGCAGTTCCCTTGGAGGGGGCGTAAAGGGGTACAATGAGCAGTTCTTC	CASSSLGGGVKGYNEQFF
TRBV27	.	TRBJ1-1	.	TGTGCCAGTACCAATGCAGGGTATGGCGGCACTGAAGCTTTCTTT	CASTNAGYGGTEAFF
TRBV6-1	TRBD1	TRBJ1-3	.	TGTGCCAGCAGTCCAATCTCCCCTGACAGGGCTTTCTCTGGAAACACCATATATTTT	CASSPISPDRAFSGNTIYF
TRBV6-5	TRBD2	TRBJ2-3	.	TGTGCCAGCAGCTTAGTTGCGGGGGGGCCGTCTAGCACAGATACGCAGTATTTT	CASSLVAGGPSSTDTQYF
TRBV9	.	TRBJ2-5	.	TGTGCCAGCAGCGTAGGGCGGTTTGAGACCCAGTACTTC	CASSVGRFETQYF
TRBV12-3/TRBV12-4	TRBD1	TRBJ1-1	.	TGTGCCAGCAGGTACAGGGGGAGCACTGAAGCTTTCTTT	CASRYRGSTEAFF
TRBV30	.	TRBJ1-2	.	TGTGCCTGGAGTTTCCCCCCAGCTAACTATGGCTACACCTTC	CAWSFPPANYGYTF
TRBV6-2/TRBV6-3	TRBD1	TRBJ1-2	.	TGTGCCAGCACCTCCGGACAGGTCTATGGCTACACCTTC	CASTSGQVYGYTF
TRBV4-1	.	TRBJ2-7	.	TGCGCCAGCAGCCAAGATCTCCGGACGGGCCGACTCGAGCAGTACTTC	CASSQDLRTGRLEQYF
TRBV3-1	TRBD1	TRBJ2-1	.	TGTGCCAGCAGCCCGCGACAGGGGGCGAAAAATGAGCAGTTCTTC	CASSPRQGAKNEQFF
TRBV12-3/TRBV12-4	TRBD1	TRBJ2-1	few	TGTGCCAGCAGTTCCTCCGGGACAGCCTACAATGAGCAGTTCTTC	CASSSSGTAYNEQFF
TRBV7-2	TRBD1	TRBJ2-7	.	TGTGCCAGCAGCTTAAACAGGGGCACCTACGAGCAGTACTTC	CASSLNRGTYEQYF
TRBV20-1	TRBD1	TRBJ1-2	.	TGCAGTGCTAGAGATTTGGGTTTGGACAGGGGAATCGAGCGCTATGGCTACACCTTC	CSARDLGLDRGIERYGYTF
TRBV30	.	TRBJ1-1	.	TGTGCCTGGAGTACGGGACATCTAAACACTGAAGCTTTCTTT	CAWSTGHLNTEAFF
TRBV29-1	.	TRBJ2-7	.	TGCAGCGCCGAACGACAGGACCCCTACGAGCAGTACTTC	CSAERQDPYEQYF